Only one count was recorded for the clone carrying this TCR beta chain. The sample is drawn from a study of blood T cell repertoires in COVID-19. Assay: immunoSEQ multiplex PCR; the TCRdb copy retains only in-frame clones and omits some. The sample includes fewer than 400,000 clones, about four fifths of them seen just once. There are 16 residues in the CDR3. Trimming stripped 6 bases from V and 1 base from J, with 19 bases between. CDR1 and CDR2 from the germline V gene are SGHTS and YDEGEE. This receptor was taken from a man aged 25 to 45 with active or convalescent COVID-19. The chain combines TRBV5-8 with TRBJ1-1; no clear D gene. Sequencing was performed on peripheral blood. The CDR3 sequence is CASIPNLGEGNTEAFF. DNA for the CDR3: TGTGCCAGCATCCCAAACCTGGGAGAAGGGAACACTGAAGCTTTCTTT.